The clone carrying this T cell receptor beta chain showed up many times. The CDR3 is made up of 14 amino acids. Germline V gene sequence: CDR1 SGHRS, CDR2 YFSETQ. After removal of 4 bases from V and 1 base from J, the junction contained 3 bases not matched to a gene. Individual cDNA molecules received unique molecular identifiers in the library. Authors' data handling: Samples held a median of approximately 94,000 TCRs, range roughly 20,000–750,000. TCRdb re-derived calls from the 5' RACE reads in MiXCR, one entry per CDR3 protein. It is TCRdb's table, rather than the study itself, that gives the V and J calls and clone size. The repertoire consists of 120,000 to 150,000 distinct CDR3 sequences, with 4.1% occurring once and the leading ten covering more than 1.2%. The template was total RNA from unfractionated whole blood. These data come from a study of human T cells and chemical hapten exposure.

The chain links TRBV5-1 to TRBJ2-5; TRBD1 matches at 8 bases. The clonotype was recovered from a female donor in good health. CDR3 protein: CASSRDRGQETQYF. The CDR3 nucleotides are TGCGCCAGCAGCCGCGACAGGGGCCAAGAGACCCAGTACTTC.